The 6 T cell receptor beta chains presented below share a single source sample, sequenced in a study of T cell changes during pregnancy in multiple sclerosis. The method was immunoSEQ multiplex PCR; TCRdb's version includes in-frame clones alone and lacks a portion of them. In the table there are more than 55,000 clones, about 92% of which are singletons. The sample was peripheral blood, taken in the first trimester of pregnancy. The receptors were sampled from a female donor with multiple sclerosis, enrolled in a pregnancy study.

The CDR3 DNA is TGTGCCATCAGCCACGAACAGGGAAGGCAGCCCCAGCATTTT. This encodes CAISHEQGRQPQHF. The chain joins TRBV10-3 to TRBJ1-5, with D perhaps TRBD1 (6 bases). Germline assignment: CDR1 ENHRY and CDR2 SYGVKD. Trimming left V 6 bases short and J 7 bases short, with 16 bases between. The CDR3 loop spans 14 amino acids.

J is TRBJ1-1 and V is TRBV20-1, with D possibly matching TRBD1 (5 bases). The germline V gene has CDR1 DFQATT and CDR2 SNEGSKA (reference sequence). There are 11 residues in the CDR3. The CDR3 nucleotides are TGCAGGGGGAGGGGTGGCACTGAAGCTTTCTTT. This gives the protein CRGRGGTEAFF.

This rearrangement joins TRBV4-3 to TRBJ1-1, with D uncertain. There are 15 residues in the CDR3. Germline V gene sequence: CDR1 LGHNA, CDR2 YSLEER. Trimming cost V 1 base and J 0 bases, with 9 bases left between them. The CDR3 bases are TGCGCCAGCAGCCAAGCCCGGTTTATGAACACTGAAGCTTTCTTT. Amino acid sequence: CASSQARFMNTEAFF.

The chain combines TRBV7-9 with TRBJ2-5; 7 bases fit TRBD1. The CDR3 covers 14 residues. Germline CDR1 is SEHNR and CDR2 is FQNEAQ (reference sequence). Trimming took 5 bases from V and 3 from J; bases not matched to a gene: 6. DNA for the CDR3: TGTGCCAGCAGCGCCCGTACAGGGGAAGAGACCCAGTACTTC. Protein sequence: CASSARTGEETQYF.

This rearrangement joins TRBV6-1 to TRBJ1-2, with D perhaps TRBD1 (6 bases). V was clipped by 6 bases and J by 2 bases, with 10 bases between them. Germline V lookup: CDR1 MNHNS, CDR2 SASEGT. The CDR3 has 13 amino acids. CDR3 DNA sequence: TGTGCCAGCAGGGGAGGGGGAAACTATGGCTACACCTTC. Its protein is CASRGGGNYGYTF.

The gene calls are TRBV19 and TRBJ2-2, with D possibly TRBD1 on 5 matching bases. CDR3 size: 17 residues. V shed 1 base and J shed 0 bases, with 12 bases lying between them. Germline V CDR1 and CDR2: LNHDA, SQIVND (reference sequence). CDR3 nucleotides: TGTGCCAGTAGTATAGGCCCCGGACAAACGAACACCGGGGAGCTGTTTTTT. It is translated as CASSIGPGQTNTGELFF.